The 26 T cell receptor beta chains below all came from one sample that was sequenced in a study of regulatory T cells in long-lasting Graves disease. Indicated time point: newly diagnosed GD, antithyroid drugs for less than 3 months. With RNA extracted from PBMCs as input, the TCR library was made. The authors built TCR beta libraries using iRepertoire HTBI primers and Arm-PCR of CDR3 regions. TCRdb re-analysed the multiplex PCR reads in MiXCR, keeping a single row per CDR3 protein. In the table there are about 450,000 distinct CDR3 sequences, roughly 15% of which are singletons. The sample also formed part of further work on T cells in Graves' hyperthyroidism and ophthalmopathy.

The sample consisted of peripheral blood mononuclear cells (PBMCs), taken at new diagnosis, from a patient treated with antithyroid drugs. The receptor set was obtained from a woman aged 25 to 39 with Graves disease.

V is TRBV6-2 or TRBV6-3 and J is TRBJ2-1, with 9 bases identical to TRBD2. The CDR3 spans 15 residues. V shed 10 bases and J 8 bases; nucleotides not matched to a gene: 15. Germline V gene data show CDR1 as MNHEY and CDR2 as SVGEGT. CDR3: CATQNPGLAYDEQFF. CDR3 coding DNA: TGTGCCACCCAGAATCCGGGACTAGCATACGATGAGCAGTTCTTC.

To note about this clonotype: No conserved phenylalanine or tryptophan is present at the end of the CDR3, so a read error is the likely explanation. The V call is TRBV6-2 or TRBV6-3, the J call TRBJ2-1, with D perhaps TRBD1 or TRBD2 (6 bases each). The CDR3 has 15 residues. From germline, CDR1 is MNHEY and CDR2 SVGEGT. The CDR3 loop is CASTTMGGSHNEQFL. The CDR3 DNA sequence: TGTGCCAGCACTACGATGGGGGGCTCCCACAATGAGCAGTTCCTC.

The CDR3 protein is CASGVTQINTEAFF. CDR3 DNA sequence: TGTGCTTCGGGCGTTACTCAAATAAACACTGAAGCTTTCTTT. V gene TRBV10-3 combines with J gene TRBJ1-1, with D unresolved. The CDR3 sequence is 14 residues long. The germline gives CDR1 ENHRY, CDR2 SYGVKD.

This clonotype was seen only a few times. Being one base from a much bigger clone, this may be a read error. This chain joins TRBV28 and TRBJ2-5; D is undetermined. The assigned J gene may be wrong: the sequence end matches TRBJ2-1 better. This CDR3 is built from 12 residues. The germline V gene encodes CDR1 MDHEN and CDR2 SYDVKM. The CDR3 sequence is CASNTGAHEQFF. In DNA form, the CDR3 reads TGTGCCAGCAATACCGGTGCCCATGAGCAGTTCTTC.

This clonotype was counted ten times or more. The CDR3 DNA is TGTGCCAGCAGTCCCACCCCGGGACAGAGGGCCGTCGAGACCCAGTACTTC. It is translated as CASSPTPGQRAVETQYF. The V and J genes are TRBV28 and TRBJ2-5; 7 nucleotides agree with TRBD1. The CDR3 extends over 17 amino acids. Trimming removed 5 bases from V and 5 bases from J; junction bases left unmatched: 17. The germline CDR1 and CDR2 sequences are MDHEN and SYDVKM.

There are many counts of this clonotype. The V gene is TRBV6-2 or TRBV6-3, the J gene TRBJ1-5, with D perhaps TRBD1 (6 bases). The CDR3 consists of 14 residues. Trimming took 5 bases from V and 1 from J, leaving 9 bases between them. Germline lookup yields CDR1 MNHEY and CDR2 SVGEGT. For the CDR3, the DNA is TGTGCCAGCAGTAAACAGGGCAGCAATCAGCCCCAGCATTTT. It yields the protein CASSKQGSNQPQHF.

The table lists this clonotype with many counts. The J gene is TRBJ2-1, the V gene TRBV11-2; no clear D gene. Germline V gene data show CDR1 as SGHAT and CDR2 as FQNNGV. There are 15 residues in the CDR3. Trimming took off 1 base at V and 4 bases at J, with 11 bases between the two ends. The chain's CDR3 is CASSLGGLIYNEQFF. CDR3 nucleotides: TGTGCCAGCAGCTTAGGAGGCCTTATATACAATGAGCAGTTCTTC.

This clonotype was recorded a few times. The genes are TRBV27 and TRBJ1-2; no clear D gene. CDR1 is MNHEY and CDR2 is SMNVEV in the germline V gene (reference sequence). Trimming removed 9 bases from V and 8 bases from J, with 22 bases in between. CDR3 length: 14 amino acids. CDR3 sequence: CASSLMVPEGGYTF. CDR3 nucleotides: TGTGCCAGTTCCTTGATGGTTCCAGAAGGGGGCTACACCTTC.

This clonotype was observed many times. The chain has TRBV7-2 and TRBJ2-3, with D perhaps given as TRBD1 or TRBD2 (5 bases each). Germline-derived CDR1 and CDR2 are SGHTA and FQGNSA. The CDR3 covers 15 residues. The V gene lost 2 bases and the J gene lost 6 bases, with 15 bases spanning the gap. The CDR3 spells CASSLTRPRDDTQYF. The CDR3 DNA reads TGTGCCAGCAGCTTAACCCGCCCCAGGGACGATACGCAGTATTTT.

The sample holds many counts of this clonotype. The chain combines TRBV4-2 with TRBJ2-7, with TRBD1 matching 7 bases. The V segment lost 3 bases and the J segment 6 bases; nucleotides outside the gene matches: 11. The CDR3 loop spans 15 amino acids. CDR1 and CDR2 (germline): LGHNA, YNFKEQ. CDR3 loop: CASSHPDRALSEQYF. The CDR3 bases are TGTGCCAGCAGCCATCCCGACAGGGCACTGAGCGAGCAGTACTTC.

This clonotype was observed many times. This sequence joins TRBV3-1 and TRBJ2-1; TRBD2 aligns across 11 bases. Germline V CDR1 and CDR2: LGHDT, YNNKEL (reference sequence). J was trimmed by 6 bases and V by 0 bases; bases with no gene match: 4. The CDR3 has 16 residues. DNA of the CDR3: TGTGCCAGCAGCCAAGAAATAGCGGGAGGGCCCAATGAGCAGTTCTTC. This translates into CASSQEIAGGPNEQFF.

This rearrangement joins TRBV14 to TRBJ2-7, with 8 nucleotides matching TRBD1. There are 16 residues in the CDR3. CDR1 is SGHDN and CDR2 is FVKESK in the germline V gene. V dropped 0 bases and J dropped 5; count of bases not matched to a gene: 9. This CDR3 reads CASSQDRGRDRHEQYF. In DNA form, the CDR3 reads TGTGCCAGCAGCCAAGATCGAGGCCGGGACAGGCACGAGCAGTACTTC.

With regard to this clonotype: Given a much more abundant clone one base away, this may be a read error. The CDR3 DNA reads as TGTGCCAGCAGTCTCCGGGGCAAGGGGAAGTACGAGCAGTCCTTC. It specifies CASSLRGKGKYEQSF. This chain joins TRBV3-1 and TRBJ2-7; D may be TRBD1 or TRBD2 (5 bases each). Germline assignment: CDR1 LGHDT and CDR2 YNNKEL (reference sequence). There are 15 residues in the CDR3.

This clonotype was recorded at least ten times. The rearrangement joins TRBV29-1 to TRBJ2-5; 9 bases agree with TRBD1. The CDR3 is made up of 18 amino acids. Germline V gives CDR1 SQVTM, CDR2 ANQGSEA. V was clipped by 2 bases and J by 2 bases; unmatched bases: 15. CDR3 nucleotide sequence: TGCAGCGTTGAAAAGGCCCCCACGGACAGGGGACCTCAAGAGACCCAGTACTTC. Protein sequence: CSVEKAPTDRGPQETQYF.

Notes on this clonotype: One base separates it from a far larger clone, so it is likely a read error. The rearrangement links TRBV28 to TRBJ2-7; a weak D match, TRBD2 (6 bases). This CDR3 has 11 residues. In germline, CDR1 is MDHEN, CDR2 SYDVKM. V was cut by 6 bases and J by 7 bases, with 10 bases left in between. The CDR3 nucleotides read TGTGCCAGCAGGGAGGGGAATGAGCAGTACTTC. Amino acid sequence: CASREGNEQYF.

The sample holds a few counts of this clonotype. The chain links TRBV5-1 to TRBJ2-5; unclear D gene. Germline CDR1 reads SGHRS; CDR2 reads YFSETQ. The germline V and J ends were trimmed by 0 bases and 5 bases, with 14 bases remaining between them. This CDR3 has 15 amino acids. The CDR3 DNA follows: TGCGCCAGCAGCTTGGTTCCGGTCATGGGGGAGACCCAGTACTTC. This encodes CASSLVPVMGETQYF.

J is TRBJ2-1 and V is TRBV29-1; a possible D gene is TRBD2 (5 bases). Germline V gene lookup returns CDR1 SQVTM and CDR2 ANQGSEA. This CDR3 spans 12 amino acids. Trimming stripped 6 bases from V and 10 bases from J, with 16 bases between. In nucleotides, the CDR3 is TGCAGCGTCATAAGCGGTCCGGGGGAGCAGTTCTTC. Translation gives CSVISGPGEQFF.

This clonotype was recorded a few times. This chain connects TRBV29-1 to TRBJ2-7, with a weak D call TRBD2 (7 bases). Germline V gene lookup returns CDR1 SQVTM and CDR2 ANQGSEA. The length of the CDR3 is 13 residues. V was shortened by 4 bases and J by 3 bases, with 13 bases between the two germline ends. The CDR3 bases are TGCAGCGTTGCCCACGGGGGGCTCTACGAGCAGTACTTC. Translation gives CSVAHGGLYEQYF.

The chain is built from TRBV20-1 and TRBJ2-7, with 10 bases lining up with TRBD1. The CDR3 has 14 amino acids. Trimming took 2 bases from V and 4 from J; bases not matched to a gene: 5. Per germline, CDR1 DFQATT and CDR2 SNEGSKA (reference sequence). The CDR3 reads CSARWGTGVYEQYF. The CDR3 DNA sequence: TGCAGTGCTAGATGGGGGACAGGGGTGTACGAGCAGTACTTC.

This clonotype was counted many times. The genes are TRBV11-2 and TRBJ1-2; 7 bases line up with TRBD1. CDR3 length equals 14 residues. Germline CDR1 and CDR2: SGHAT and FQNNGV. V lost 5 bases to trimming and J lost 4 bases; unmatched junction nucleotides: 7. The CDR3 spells CASSPDRPGYGYTF. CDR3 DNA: TGTGCCAGCAGCCCGGACAGGCCGGGCTATGGCTACACCTTC.

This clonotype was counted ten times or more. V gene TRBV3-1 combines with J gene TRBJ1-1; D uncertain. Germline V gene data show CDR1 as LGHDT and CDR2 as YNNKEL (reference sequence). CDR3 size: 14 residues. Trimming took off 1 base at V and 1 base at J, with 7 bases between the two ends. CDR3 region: CASSQGPANTEAFF. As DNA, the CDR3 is TGTGCCAGCAGCCAAGGACCGGCGAACACTGAAGCTTTCTTT.

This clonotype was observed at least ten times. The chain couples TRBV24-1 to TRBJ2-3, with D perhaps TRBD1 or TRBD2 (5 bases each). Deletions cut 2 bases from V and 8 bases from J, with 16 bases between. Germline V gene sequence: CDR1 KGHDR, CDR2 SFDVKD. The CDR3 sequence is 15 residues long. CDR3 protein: CATSDWGSPTPTQYF. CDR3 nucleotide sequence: TGTGCCACCAGTGATTGGGGGTCCCCCACACCTACGCAGTATTTT.

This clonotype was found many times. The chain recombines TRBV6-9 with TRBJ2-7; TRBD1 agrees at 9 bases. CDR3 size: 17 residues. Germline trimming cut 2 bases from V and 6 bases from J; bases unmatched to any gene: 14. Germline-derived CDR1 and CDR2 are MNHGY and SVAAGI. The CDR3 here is CASSYGSPRDRVFEQYF. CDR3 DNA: TGTGCCAGCAGTTATGGCTCCCCTCGGGACAGGGTGTTCGAGCAGTACTTC.

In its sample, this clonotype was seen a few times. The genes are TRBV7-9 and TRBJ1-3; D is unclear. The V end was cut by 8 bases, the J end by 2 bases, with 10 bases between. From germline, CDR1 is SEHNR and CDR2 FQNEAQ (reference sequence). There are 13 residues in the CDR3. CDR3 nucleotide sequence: TGTGCCAGCCGACAAGGGACTGGAAACACCATATATTTT. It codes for CASRQGTGNTIYF.

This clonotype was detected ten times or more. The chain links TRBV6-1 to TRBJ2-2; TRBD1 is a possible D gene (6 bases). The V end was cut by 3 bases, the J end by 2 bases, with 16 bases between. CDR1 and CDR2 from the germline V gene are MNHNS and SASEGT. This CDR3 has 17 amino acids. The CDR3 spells CASSDSQGGFNTGELFF. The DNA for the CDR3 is TGTGCCAGCAGTGATTCACAGGGCGGGTTTAACACCGGGGAGCTGTTTTTT.

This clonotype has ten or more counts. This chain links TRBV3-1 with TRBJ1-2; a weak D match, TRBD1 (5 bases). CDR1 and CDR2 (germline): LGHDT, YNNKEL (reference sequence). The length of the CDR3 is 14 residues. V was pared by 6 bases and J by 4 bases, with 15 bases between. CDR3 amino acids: CASRQGGALYGYTF. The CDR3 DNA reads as TGTGCCAGCAGGCAGGGTGGCGCTCTCTATGGCTACACCTTC.